This T cell receptor (beta chain) was captured in a study of T cell responses to AZD1222 COVID-19 vaccine. Profiled with immunoSEQ multiplex PCR; TCRdb holds only in-frame clones, not every one. The table has roughly 180,000 clones, 91% seen once. CDR3 length equals 13 residues. CDR1 and CDR2 (germline): LNHDA, SQIVND (reference sequence). Trimming left V 1 base short and J 8 bases short, with 8 bases between. This receptor was identified in an adult in good health. The V gene is TRBV19, the J gene TRBJ2-2; D remains ambiguous. This specimen consisted of peripheral blood, obtained on day 0 of AZD1222 vaccination. CDR3 coding DNA: TGTGCCAGTAGTATAGTAGGCTATGGGGAGCTGTTTTTT. It is translated as CASSIVGYGELFF.